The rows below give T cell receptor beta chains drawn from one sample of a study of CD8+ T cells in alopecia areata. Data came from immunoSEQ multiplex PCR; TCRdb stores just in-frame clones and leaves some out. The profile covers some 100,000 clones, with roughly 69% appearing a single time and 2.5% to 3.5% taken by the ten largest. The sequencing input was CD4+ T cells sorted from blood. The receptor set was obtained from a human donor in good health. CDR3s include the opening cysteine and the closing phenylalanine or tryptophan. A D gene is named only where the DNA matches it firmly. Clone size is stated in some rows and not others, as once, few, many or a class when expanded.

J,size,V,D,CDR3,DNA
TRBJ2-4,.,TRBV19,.,CASSIRTVAKNIQYF,TGTGCCAGTAGTATTCGCACCGTAGCCAAAAACATTCAGTACTTC
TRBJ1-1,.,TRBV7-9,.,CASSFRAWDTEAFF,TGTGCCAGCAGCTTCCGAGCCTGGGACACTGAAGCTTTCTTT
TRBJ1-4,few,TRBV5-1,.,CASRPGTGNEKLFF,TGCGCCAGCAGGCCCGGGACGGGGAATGAAAAACTGTTTTTT
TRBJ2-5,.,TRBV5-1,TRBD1,CASRAGTGQETQYF,TGCGCCAGCAGGGCCGGGACAGGGCAAGAGACCCAGTACTTC
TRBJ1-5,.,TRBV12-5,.,CASAPMKGNQPQHF,TGTGCTAGTGCCCCCATGAAGGGCAATCAGCCCCAGCATTTT
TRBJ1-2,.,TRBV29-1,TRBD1,CSVTSGTGLYGYTF,TGCAGCGTTACCTCCGGGACAGGGCTCTATGGCTACACCTTC
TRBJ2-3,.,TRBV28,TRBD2,CASSLSAGGMADTQYF,TGTGCCAGCAGTTTATCAGCGGGGGGCATGGCAGATACGCAGTATTTT
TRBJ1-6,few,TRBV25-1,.,CASSEGGGSPLHF,TGTGCCAGCAGTGAAGGGGGAGGGTCACCCCTCCACTTT
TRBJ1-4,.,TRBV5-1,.,CASSPVALWGEKLFF,TGCGCCAGCAGCCCCGTGGCCTTGTGGGGGGAAAAACTGTTTTTT
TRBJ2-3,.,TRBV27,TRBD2,CASSFRTSGGERDTQYF,TGTGCCAGCAGTTTCCGGACTAGCGGGGGTGAACGGGATACGCAGTATTTT
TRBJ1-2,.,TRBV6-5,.,CASSYETTRNYGYTF,TGTGCCAGCAGTTACGAGACAACGCGAAACTATGGCTACACCTTC
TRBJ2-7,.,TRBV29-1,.,CSVDAAGAYEQYF,TGCAGCGTTGATGCGGCAGGGGCCTACGAGCAGTACTTC
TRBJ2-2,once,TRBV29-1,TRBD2,CSTRLAGTNTGELFF,TGCAGCACCAGACTAGCGGGGACGAACACCGGGGAGCTGTTTTTT
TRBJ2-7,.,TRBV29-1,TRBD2,CSASGGIHEQYF,TGCAGCGCTAGCGGGGGCATCCACGAGCAGTACTTC
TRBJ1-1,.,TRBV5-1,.,CASSLAGSSPIGSLNTEAFF,TGCGCCAGCAGCTTGGCGGGGTCCTCACCTATAGGTTCCCTGAACACTGAAGCTTTCTTT
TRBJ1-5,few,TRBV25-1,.,CASSNRASRQPQHF,TGTGCCAGCAGTAACAGGGCCTCCAGACAGCCCCAGCATTTT
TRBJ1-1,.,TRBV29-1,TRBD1,CSVVGGTGGLNTEAFF,TGCAGCGTTGTCGGAGGGACAGGAGGCCTGAACACTGAAGCTTTCTTT
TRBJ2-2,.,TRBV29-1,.,CSVNPRGTRTGELFF,TGCAGCGTTAATCCGAGGGGCACACGCACCGGGGAGCTGTTTTTT
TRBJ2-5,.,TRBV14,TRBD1,CASSPLADRVQETQYF,TGTGCCAGCAGCCCTCTCGCGGACAGGGTACAAGAGACCCAGTACTTC
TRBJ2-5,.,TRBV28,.,CASSSREGGLIETQYF,TGTGCCAGCAGTTCACGCGAGGGGGGGCTGATTGAGACCCAGTACTTC
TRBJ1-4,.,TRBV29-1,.,CSVRATNEKLFF,TGCAGCGTTCGGGCAACTAATGAAAAACTGTTTTTT
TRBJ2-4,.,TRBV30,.,CAWSSKNIQYF,TGTGCCTGGAGTAGCAAAAACATTCAGTACTTC
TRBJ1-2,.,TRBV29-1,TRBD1,CSVKRDREEYGYTF,TGCAGCGTAAAACGGGACAGGGAAGAATATGGCTACACCTTC
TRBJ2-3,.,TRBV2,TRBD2,CASTAGGGTDTQYF,TGTGCCAGTACAGCGGGGGGCGGCACAGATACGCAGTATTTT